These 20 T cell receptor beta chains were sequenced from one sample in a study of CD4 and CD8 cells across lung adenocarcinoma regions. TCRdb re-called the PCR reads through MiXCR, storing one row per CDR3 protein. The sample has around 3,800 distinct CDR3 sequences, 55% to 75% seen once. Specimen: CD4+ T cells from the center of a lung tumor. Receptors were obtained from a male donor with lung adenocarcinoma. The CD4 and CD8 labels of this study may be unreliable.

The V call is TRBV4-1, the J call TRBJ2-1; 13 positions agree with TRBD2. This CDR3 has 17 residues. V trimming: 2 bases; J trimming: 5 bases; junction bases outside the gene matches: 6. Germline V gives CDR1 MGHRA, CDR2 YSYEKL. The DNA for the CDR3 is TGCGCCAGCAGCCAAATCCAGGGACTAGCGGGGAACAATGAGCAGTTCTTC. Translating gives CASSQIQGLAGNNEQFF.

The chain joins TRBV7-8 to TRBJ2-1; D might be TRBD1 or TRBD2, each matching 5 bases. Matching the DNA end better, TRBJ2-7 makes the J call doubtful. Per the germline V gene, CDR1 is SGHVS and CDR2 is FQNEAQ. This CDR3 spans 16 amino acids. The CDR3 bases are TGTGCCAGCAGCTCCTTCGAGTGGGACGCTACCTACGAGCAGTACTTC. Translated: CASSSFEWDATYEQYF.

The chain is built from TRBV20-1 and TRBJ2-7; 7 nucleotides line up with TRBD1. Germline CDR1 reads DFQATT; CDR2 reads SNEGSKA (reference sequence). CDR3 length equals 15 residues. The V gene end was trimmed by 1 base and the J gene end by 0 bases; junction bases not matched to a gene: 6. CDR3 loop: CSARGRQGNSYEQYF. The CDR3 DNA follows: TGCAGTGCTAGAGGAAGACAGGGTAACTCCTACGAGCAGTACTTC.

The V call is TRBV19, the J call TRBJ2-2; D is possibly TRBD2 (6 bases). The germline CDR1 and CDR2 sequences are LNHDA and SQIVND (reference sequence). V lost 9 bases and J 6 bases, leaving 14 bases between the germline ends. CDR3 length: 13 residues. The CDR3 sequence is CASSPRESGELFF. CDR3 nucleotides: TGTGCCAGCTCCCCCCGGGAGTCCGGGGAGCTGTTTTTT.

Relative to its sample, this clonotype is large (0.1 to 1%). This chain's CDR3 is CASSERAGFALAETQYF. Here the CDR3 DNA reads TGTGCCAGCAGTGAACGGGCAGGGTTTGCGTTAGCGGAGACCCAGTACTTC. This chain joins TRBV6-1 and TRBJ2-1, with D perhaps being TRBD1 or TRBD2 (5 bases each). The DNA end favors TRBJ2-5, so the J call may be wrong. The CDR3 length is 17 residues. The germline V gene encodes CDR1 MNHNS and CDR2 SASEGT.

This clonotype was observed a few times. The genes are TRBV7-2 and TRBJ2-1, with D perhaps matching TRBD2 (5 bases). Per germline, CDR1 SGHTA and CDR2 FQGNSA. This CDR3 spans 14 amino acids. Trimming left V 2 bases short and J 13 bases short, with 18 bases between. The CDR3 spells CASSLYGNSETQFF. CDR3 bases: TGTGCCAGCAGCTTATACGGGAACTCTGAGACCCAGTTCTTC.

V is TRBV4-1 and J is TRBJ2-1, with 10 bases fitting TRBD2. The end of the DNA aligns better with TRBJ2-4, so the J call may be wrong. This CDR3 has 17 amino acids. CDR1 and CDR2 from the germline V gene are MGHRA and YSYEKL. The CDR3 region has the DNA TGCGCCAGCAGCCAAGACTCAGCGGGAGGGCCGGGCAATGATCAGTACTTC. Protein product: CASSQDSAGGPGNDQYF.

This chain connects TRBV4-3 to TRBJ1-1; possible D gene TRBD1, 5 bases. CDR1 and CDR2 from the germline V gene are LGHNA and YSLEER. The CDR3 contains 13 residues. Between the trimmed V and J ends, which lost 4 bases and 2 bases, there was a span of 8 bases. The CDR3 loop reads CASSPTANTEAFF. The CDR3 coding sequence is TGCGCCAGCAGCCCGACAGCAAACACTGAAGCTTTCTTT.

Comment on this clonotype: One junction end disagrees with the germline gene, perhaps due to a read error. This chain connects TRBV11-2 to TRBJ2-1, with TRBD2 matching 8 bases. Per the germline V gene, CDR1 is SGHAT and CDR2 is FQNNGV. The CDR3 runs to 11 residues. The CDR3 loop reads CASSLAGGPVF. DNA of the CDR3: TGTGCCAGCAGCTTAGCGGGAGGGCCGGTCTTC.

The chain employs TRBV4-2 and TRBJ2-1, with 8 positions matching TRBD1. The J segment lost 3 bases and the V segment lost 2 bases, leaving 6 bases of the junction unmatched. Germline V gene sequence: CDR1 LGHNA, CDR2 YNFKEQ. CDR3 length equals 16 residues. The CDR3 nucleotides are TGTGCCAGCAGCCAACTCTGGACAGGGTACTACAATGAGCAGTTCTTC. Its translation: CASSQLWTGYYNEQFF.

This clonotype was detected a few times. The V gene is TRBV3-1, the J gene TRBJ2-7; 10 bases are a match to TRBD2. CDR1 and CDR2 (germline): LGHDT, YNNKEL (reference sequence). The V segment lost 0 bases and the J segment 0 bases; nucleotides outside the gene matches: 14. The CDR3 is 20 amino acids. CDR3 nucleotides: TGTGCCAGCAGCCAAGAAGGTCGGCTTCCGTCTAGCGGGAGCTCCTACGAGCAGTACTTC. Translating it yields CASSQEGRLPSSGSSYEQYF.

This clonotype was seen a handful of times. The chain couples TRBV6-1 to TRBJ2-1; TRBD2 matches at 10 bases. This CDR3 is 16 amino acids long. The V gene's germline CDR1 is MNHNS and CDR2 SASEGT. Trimming took 6 bases from V and 3 from J; bases not matched to a gene: 8. The chain's CDR3 is CASSHLLAGVYNEQFF. DNA of the CDR3: TGTGCCAGCAGCCACCTTCTAGCGGGAGTCTACAATGAGCAGTTCTTC.

This clonotype showed up just a few times. V gene TRBV6-1 combines with J gene TRBJ2-2; unclear D gene. V was pared by 3 bases and J by 3 bases, with 8 bases between. CDR1 is MNHNS, CDR2 SASEGT, per germline. The CDR3 is 14 amino acids. For the CDR3, the DNA is TGTGCCAGCAGTGAGGTCAGATACACCGGGGAGCTGTTTTTT. Amino acid sequence: CASSEVRYTGELFF.

This clonotype was counted between two and nine times. The genes are TRBV6-1 and TRBJ2-6; maybe TRBD2 (5 bases). Germline CDR1 and CDR2: MNHNS and SASEGT. CDR3 length: 18 amino acids. V lost 3 bases, J lost 4 bases, and 19 bases lay in between. The CDR3 is CASSELPFGGSGANVLTF. CDR3 in DNA: TGTGCCAGCAGTGAGCTCCCTTTTGGCGGGTCCGGGGCCAACGTCCTGACTTTC.

This clonotype occurred a few times. This sequence joins TRBV6-1 and TRBJ1-2, with 8 positions matching TRBD1. This CDR3 contains 12 residues. The junction had 5 bases not matched to a gene; V was cut back by 6 bases and J by 8 bases. The germline V gene has CDR1 MNHNS and CDR2 SASEGT. This CDR3 reads CASSHDRGGYTF. The CDR3 bases are TGTGCCAGCAGCCATGACAGGGGAGGCTACACCTTC.

CDR3 sequence (DNA): TGTGCCAGCAGTTCGCTCCCGGGACAGGTGATAATGAACACTGAAGCTTTCTTT. Translation: CASSSLPGQVIMNTEAFF. This chain uses TRBV6-5 with TRBJ1-1; TRBD1 agrees at 8 bases. Losses at the gene ends were 4 bases for V and 0 bases for J; bases not matched to a gene: 13. This CDR3 is built from 18 residues. Germline loops: CDR1 MNHEY, CDR2 SVGAGI.

The V and J genes are TRBV6-1 and TRBJ1-2, with a tentative D call TRBD1 (5 bases). V lost 3 bases to trimming and J lost 7 bases, with 12 bases between them. The CDR3 totals 13 residues. Germline CDR1 is MNHNS and CDR2 is SASEGT. CDR3 residues: CASSDVPGSGYTF. The CDR3 region has the DNA TGTGCCAGCAGTGACGTTCCAGGGTCTGGCTACACCTTC.

V and J are TRBV10-3 and TRBJ1-2; TRBD1 aligns across 9 bases. The CDR3 contains 14 residues. V shed 10 bases, J shed 6 bases, and the junction held 12 bases outside the gene matches. Germline V CDR1 and CDR2: ENHRY, SYGVKD. The CDR3 is CANLISGTGHGYTF. The CDR3, as DNA: TGTGCCAACCTCATATCCGGGACAGGGCATGGCTACACCTTC.

The rearrangement links TRBV6-1 to TRBJ2-5; 8 nucleotides match TRBD2. With 6 bases clipped from V and 4 bases from J, the junction kept 13 bases outside the gene matches. The V gene's germline CDR1 is MNHNS and CDR2 SASEGT. The CDR3 has 16 amino acids. CDR3 sequence reads: CASSELAARGGETQYF. The DNA of the CDR3 is TGTGCCAGCAGCGAACTAGCGGCCCGGGGGGGAGAGACCCAGTACTTC.

This chain joins TRBV6-1 and TRBJ2-1; D call uncertain. The V gene's germline CDR1 is MNHNS and CDR2 SASEGT. The V and J ends lost 2 bases and 8 bases respectively, with 13 bases between them. There are 14 residues in the CDR3. As DNA, the CDR3 is TGTGCCAGCAGTGAACACAGACTGGTATATGAGCAGTTCTTC. Translated: CASSEHRLVYEQFF.